Listed below are T cell receptor beta chains from one sample, sequenced in a study of human T cells and chemical hapten exposure. TCRdb re-analysed the RACE reads in MiXCR, keeping a single row per CDR3 protein. The repertoire holds under 450,000 distinct CDR3 sequences, with around 6% as singletons. The specimen was whole blood, collected in connection with sensitization to the hapten diphenylcyclopropenone (DPC). These receptors all come from a woman aged 18 to 35 with alopecia areata. Some clones in this sample may be carry-over from other donors' samples. Each CDR3 is given with its conserved first and last residue. A D gene is named only where the DNA matches it firmly. Rows give clone size only sometimes, using once, few, many, or a class for an expanded clone.

d_call: TRBD1; j_call: TRBJ1-2; v_call: TRBV10-3; clone_size: -; cdr3_nt: TGTGCCATCAGCGACCAGACAGGGGGAAACTATGGCTACACCTTC; cdr3_aa: CAISDQTGGNYGYTF
d_call: TRBD1; j_call: TRBJ1-1; v_call: TRBV11-2; clone_size: few; cdr3_nt: TGTGCCAGCAGGTTCAGGGGGGTGAACACTGAAGCTTTCTTT; cdr3_aa: CASRFRGVNTEAFF
d_call: -; j_call: TRBJ2-7; v_call: TRBV20-1; clone_size: many; cdr3_nt: TGCAGTGCTAGAGGGGCGGCAGGCCCCGAGCAGTACTTC; cdr3_aa: CSARGAAGPEQYF
d_call: -; j_call: TRBJ1-5; v_call: TRBV12-3/TRBV12-4; clone_size: many; cdr3_nt: TGTGCCAGCAGTTTACGGGAACCAACACAGGGCAATCAGCCCCAGCATTTT; cdr3_aa: CASSLREPTQGNQPQHF
d_call: TRBD2; j_call: TRBJ2-7; v_call: TRBV6-5; clone_size: many; cdr3_nt: TGTGCCAGCAGCCGCAGCTATTCCGGGACTAGCGGATACGAGCAGTACTTC; cdr3_aa: CASSRSYSGTSGYEQYF
d_call: -; j_call: TRBJ1-3; v_call: TRBV9; clone_size: many; cdr3_nt: TGTGCCAGCAGCGTCAGCAGCTCTGGAAACACCATATATTTT; cdr3_aa: CASSVSSSGNTIYF
d_call: -; j_call: TRBJ1-1; v_call: TRBV27; clone_size: few; cdr3_nt: TGTGCCAGCAGTTCCCCAACGGGGGTAAACACTGAAGCTTTCTTT; cdr3_aa: CASSSPTGVNTEAFF
d_call: -; j_call: TRBJ2-3; v_call: TRBV6-6; clone_size: -; cdr3_nt: TGTGCCAGCAGTTTTACGTTCGGAGGCACAGATACGCAGTATTTT; cdr3_aa: CASSFTFGGTDTQYF
d_call: TRBD1; j_call: TRBJ2-7; v_call: TRBV9; clone_size: -; cdr3_nt: TGTGCCAGCAGCGCGAACCAACTGACAGGGGGCACCGACGAGCAGTACTTC; cdr3_aa: CASSANQLTGGTDEQYF
d_call: -; j_call: TRBJ1-5; v_call: TRBV4-2; clone_size: -; cdr3_nt: TGTGCCAGCAGCCAAGAAGATGGGGGAGGTCAGCCCCAGCATTTT; cdr3_aa: CASSQEDGGGQPQHF
d_call: -; j_call: TRBJ2-5; v_call: TRBV7-9; clone_size: few; cdr3_nt: TGTGCCAGCAGGGAGGGCCCACCAGCGGCTGGAGAGACCCAGTACTTC; cdr3_aa: CASREGPPAAGETQYF
d_call: -; j_call: TRBJ1-1; v_call: TRBV20-1; clone_size: many; cdr3_nt: TGCAGTGCTAGAGGCGGGGGGGAGGACACTGAAGCTTTCTTT; cdr3_aa: CSARGGGEDTEAFF
d_call: -; j_call: TRBJ1-5; v_call: TRBV27; clone_size: few; cdr3_nt: TGTGCCAGATCGACGTACCAAGAGCGGGATCAGCCCCAGCATTTT; cdr3_aa: CARSTYQERDQPQHF
d_call: TRBD2; j_call: TRBJ2-3; v_call: TRBV6-2/TRBV6-3; clone_size: -; cdr3_nt: TGTGCCAGCAGTCCTGGGGGACTAGCGGGGGTCCTTAGCACAGATACGCAGTATTTT; cdr3_aa: CASSPGGLAGVLSTDTQYF
d_call: -; j_call: TRBJ1-2; v_call: TRBV11-2; clone_size: -; cdr3_nt: TGTGCCAGCAACCAACCAAGGCAGCTTTCCGGCTACACCTTC; cdr3_aa: CASNQPRQLSGYTF
d_call: TRBD1; j_call: TRBJ2-6; v_call: TRBV2; clone_size: many; cdr3_nt: TGTGCGAAAACTGCCGGGGACAGGAAAAGCTCTGGGGCCAACGTCCTGACTTTC; cdr3_aa: CAKTAGDRKSSGANVLTF
d_call: TRBD2; j_call: TRBJ2-4; v_call: TRBV11-2; clone_size: -; cdr3_nt: TGTGCCAGCAGCTTTAGCGGGGGGATAGCCAAAAACATTCAGTACTTC; cdr3_aa: CASSFSGGIAKNIQYF
d_call: -; j_call: TRBJ2-6; v_call: TRBV6-4; clone_size: few; cdr3_nt: TGTGCCAGCAGTACAGCCTCTGGGGCCAACGTCCTGACTTTC; cdr3_aa: CASSTASGANVLTF
d_call: -; j_call: TRBJ1-4; v_call: TRBV6-5; clone_size: -; cdr3_nt: TGTGCCAGCAGTTACGGGGGGGGAGAAAAACTGTTTTTT; cdr3_aa: CASSYGGGEKLFF
d_call: TRBD1; j_call: TRBJ1-1; v_call: TRBV6-5; clone_size: -; cdr3_nt: TGTGCCACCTTGCGACTGGGACAGGGTCGGTTGGGCACTGAAGCTTTCTTT; cdr3_aa: CATLRLGQGRLGTEAFF
d_call: -; j_call: TRBJ1-1; v_call: TRBV6-5; clone_size: few; cdr3_nt: TGTGCCAGCAGTTACTCGTACGGTAGTAAGGCTGAAGCTTTCTTT; cdr3_aa: CASSYSYGSKAEAFF
d_call: TRBD1; j_call: TRBJ2-7; v_call: TRBV7-8; clone_size: -; cdr3_nt: TGTGCCAGCAGCCCGATCCAGGGGGCCCGCGAGCAGTACTTC; cdr3_aa: CASSPIQGAREQYF
d_call: -; j_call: TRBJ1-2; v_call: TRBV29-1; clone_size: -; cdr3_nt: TGCAGCGTCCCAAACACACTGAATAGGGATGGCTACACCTTC; cdr3_aa: CSVPNTLNRDGYTF
d_call: TRBD2; j_call: TRBJ2-2; v_call: TRBV6-1; clone_size: few; cdr3_nt: TGTGCCAGCACCAGAACCGCTATAGCGGGGGGCCTAAACACCGGGGAGCTGTTTTTT; cdr3_aa: CASTRTAIAGGLNTGELFF
d_call: -; j_call: TRBJ1-3; v_call: TRBV14; clone_size: -; cdr3_nt: TGTGCCAGCAGCCAGACTACTGGAAACACCATATATTTT; cdr3_aa: CASSQTTGNTIYF
d_call: TRBD1; j_call: TRBJ2-3; v_call: TRBV6-5; clone_size: few; cdr3_nt: TGTGCCAGCAGTAACACGCCAGGGACAGCCGACACAGATACGCAGTATTTT; cdr3_aa: CASSNTPGTADTDTQYF
d_call: -; j_call: TRBJ1-1; v_call: TRBV20-1; clone_size: few; cdr3_nt: TGCAGTGCTAGGGGGAGGCAAATGAACACTGAAGCTTTCTTT; cdr3_aa: CSARGRQMNTEAFF
d_call: -; j_call: TRBJ1-3; v_call: TRBV7-9; clone_size: many; cdr3_nt: TGTGCCAGCAGCTTTGAAGGGAGAAATGGAAACACCATATATTTT; cdr3_aa: CASSFEGRNGNTIYF
d_call: -; j_call: TRBJ2-5; v_call: TRBV12-3/TRBV12-4; clone_size: few; cdr3_nt: TGTGCCAGCAGTTACAGGGCCCGGGAGACCCAGTACTTC; cdr3_aa: CASSYRARETQYF
d_call: TRBD1; j_call: TRBJ1-1; v_call: TRBV6-2/TRBV6-3; clone_size: few; cdr3_nt: TGTGCCAGCACCAACAGGGGCACTGAAGCTTTCTTT; cdr3_aa: CASTNRGTEAFF
d_call: -; j_call: TRBJ2-1; v_call: TRBV6-5; clone_size: few; cdr3_nt: TGTGCCAGCAGTCCGAACGGACAGGCGGGAAATGAGCAGTTCTTC; cdr3_aa: CASSPNGQAGNEQFF
d_call: -; j_call: TRBJ1-6; v_call: TRBV9; clone_size: -; cdr3_nt: TGTGCCAGCAGCGTAGGGCCCTCTTGGGAGGCACCCCTCCACTTT; cdr3_aa: CASSVGPSWEAPLHF
d_call: -; j_call: TRBJ1-1; v_call: TRBV5-5; clone_size: many; cdr3_nt: TGTGCCAGCAGCTGGGCGGGCACTGAAGCTTTCTTT; cdr3_aa: CASSWAGTEAFF
d_call: TRBD1; j_call: TRBJ1-4; v_call: TRBV4-2; clone_size: -; cdr3_nt: TGTGCCAGCAGCCAGGACCCGGGACAGGGAAATGAAAAACTGTTTTTT; cdr3_aa: CASSQDPGQGNEKLFF
d_call: TRBD2; j_call: TRBJ2-2; v_call: TRBV20-1; clone_size: few; cdr3_nt: TGCAGTGCTAGGGGACTAGCGGGGAGGACCGGGGAGCTGTTTTTT; cdr3_aa: CSARGLAGRTGELFF
d_call: -; j_call: TRBJ2-3; v_call: TRBV29-1; clone_size: -; cdr3_nt: TGCAGCGTTGGGGCAAGTTCTAGCACAGATACGCAGTATTTT; cdr3_aa: CSVGASSSTDTQYF
d_call: -; j_call: TRBJ1-4; v_call: TRBV10-3; clone_size: few; cdr3_nt: TGTGCCATCAGTGATCAACAATCAACTAATGAAAAACTGTTTTTT; cdr3_aa: CAISDQQSTNEKLFF
d_call: -; j_call: TRBJ1-1; v_call: TRBV7-9; clone_size: -; cdr3_nt: TGTGCCAGCAGCTCGAAAGGGACAAACACTGAAGCTTTCTTT; cdr3_aa: CASSSKGTNTEAFF
d_call: -; j_call: TRBJ1-5; v_call: TRBV5-1; clone_size: -; cdr3_nt: TGCGCCAGCAGCTTGGGCGGGGGCTATCAGCCCCAGCATTTT; cdr3_aa: CASSLGGGYQPQHF
d_call: TRBD2; j_call: TRBJ2-5; v_call: TRBV7-9; clone_size: -; cdr3_nt: TGTGCCAGCAGCTTGGGACTAGCGGGGGGGCACCAAGAGACCCAGTACTTC; cdr3_aa: CASSLGLAGGHQETQYF
d_call: TRBD2; j_call: TRBJ2-3; v_call: TRBV4-3; clone_size: -; cdr3_nt: TGCGCCAGCAGCCAATCGAATCCTAGCGGGGAAAGCACAGATACGCAGTATTTT; cdr3_aa: CASSQSNPSGESTDTQYF
d_call: -; j_call: TRBJ1-2; v_call: TRBV28; clone_size: many; cdr3_nt: TGTGCCAGCAGTGCGGCGGGGAGTAACAATTATGGCTACACCTTC; cdr3_aa: CASSAAGSNNYGYTF
d_call: -; j_call: TRBJ2-3; v_call: TRBV7-9; clone_size: -; cdr3_nt: TGTGCCAGCAGCTTATCAAAAGGGGATACGCAGTATTTT; cdr3_aa: CASSLSKGDTQYF
d_call: -; j_call: TRBJ2-2; v_call: TRBV6-2/TRBV6-3; clone_size: -; cdr3_nt: TGTGCCAGCAGTTACCAACGCTCCGGGGCCAGGACCGGGGAGCTGTTTTTT; cdr3_aa: CASSYQRSGARTGELFF
d_call: -; j_call: TRBJ1-5; v_call: TRBV27; clone_size: many; cdr3_nt: TGTGCCAGCAGTTACAACAGCAATCAGCCCCAGCATTTT; cdr3_aa: CASSYNSNQPQHF
d_call: TRBD1; j_call: TRBJ2-7; v_call: TRBV6-2/TRBV6-3; clone_size: -; cdr3_nt: TGTGCCAGCAGTTACGGGACAGGGTCCACCTACGAGCAGTACTTC; cdr3_aa: CASSYGTGSTYEQYF
d_call: -; j_call: TRBJ2-3; v_call: TRBV14; clone_size: few; cdr3_nt: TGTGCCAGCAGCCCAATACGGACACTTACAGCGGATACGCAGTATTTT; cdr3_aa: CASSPIRTLTADTQYF
d_call: -; j_call: TRBJ2-2; v_call: TRBV19; clone_size: few; cdr3_nt: TGTGCCAGTAGTATATCGGTGCTAGTGGGGACCGGGGAGCTGTTTTTT; cdr3_aa: CASSISVLVGTGELFF
d_call: -; j_call: TRBJ2-3; v_call: TRBV29-1; clone_size: many; cdr3_nt: TGCAGCGTGTGGACCCAGGGCACAGATACGCAGTATTTT; cdr3_aa: CSVWTQGTDTQYF
d_call: -; j_call: TRBJ1-1; v_call: TRBV20-1; clone_size: -; cdr3_nt: TGCAGTGCACACCGGGGTGCCGTGAACACTGAAGCTTTCTTT; cdr3_aa: CSAHRGAVNTEAFF
d_call: -; j_call: TRBJ1-1; v_call: TRBV20-1; clone_size: few; cdr3_nt: TGCAGTGCTAGGCTTCATCAGGGATTGAACACTGAAGCTTTCTTT; cdr3_aa: CSARLHQGLNTEAFF
d_call: TRBD2; j_call: TRBJ2-1; v_call: TRBV6-2/TRBV6-3; clone_size: many; cdr3_nt: TGTGCCAGCAGTCGGGACTATGACAATGAGCAGTTCTTC; cdr3_aa: CASSRDYDNEQFF
d_call: -; j_call: TRBJ2-7; v_call: TRBV4-3; clone_size: many; cdr3_nt: TGCGCCAGCAGCCAAGATTTTCGCGGGGTCAGCTCCGGAGAGCAGTACTTC; cdr3_aa: CASSQDFRGVSSGEQYF
d_call: -; j_call: TRBJ1-4; v_call: TRBV5-5; clone_size: -; cdr3_nt: TGTGCCAGCAGACTCGGCCCCAACGAAAAACTGTTTTTT; cdr3_aa: CASRLGPNEKLFF
d_call: TRBD2; j_call: TRBJ2-3; v_call: TRBV6-1; clone_size: few; cdr3_nt: TGTGCCAGCAGTCGCGGACTAGCGGGGGGGCCGGGCACAGATACGCAGTATTTT; cdr3_aa: CASSRGLAGGPGTDTQYF
d_call: -; j_call: TRBJ1-2; v_call: TRBV2; clone_size: -; cdr3_nt: TGTGCCAGCAGTGAGAAATCCTATGGCTACACCTTC; cdr3_aa: CASSEKSYGYTF
d_call: -; j_call: TRBJ2-3; v_call: TRBV11-2; clone_size: few; cdr3_nt: TGTGCCAGCAGCTTAGGGTCAAGTCTAGTTTCAGATACGCAGTATTTT; cdr3_aa: CASSLGSSLVSDTQYF